This T cell receptor (beta chain) is drawn from a study of naive and memory T cell subsets (dated by TCRdb to about 2017). With respect to the entire study: An open-source, UMI-based TCR alpha and beta sequencing pipeline was applied to sorted naive and memory peripheral blood T cell subsets. IgG serology results and the functional CMV T cell responses were in complete agreement. RNA was DNase-treated and reverse transcribed with TCR constant-region primers, mostly using SuperScript III. Overall study results and their limits: A few larger clonotypes were found in naive repertoires, especially CD8, and these larger clonotypes were possibly memory cells re-expressing CD45RA. A power law was followed by TCR abundance, with an exponent that differed between naive and memory subsets but was consistent across the three individuals. After error correction, over 85% of naive TCR sequences appeared only once, giving much steeper abundance distributions than memory subsets. In both CD4 and CD8 cells, a rise in Gini index and a fall in Shannon and inverse Simpson diversity were observed from naive through CM, EM and EMRA. Single alpha or beta chain sequences, rather than paired alpha/beta receptors, were used to define clonotypes. RNA-based TCR counts may be influenced by expression changes linked to T cell activation and differentiation. No ground truth was available to validate the repertoire findings for the naive and memory subsets.

Library creation used UMI-ligation and nested PCR. An equimolar mix of two oligonucleotides covering both TRBC1 and TRBC2 was used as the beta constant-region primer. The ligated cDNA went through four rounds of PCR with nested alpha and beta constant-region primers together with the SP2 primer. A single-stranded oligonucleotide containing the SP2 primer and a 12-nucleotide UMI was joined to the 3' end of the cDNA by T4 RNA ligase 1. The ligation reaction was incubated at 16°C for about 18-24 hours. To avoid over-amplification, PCR2 was usually performed as a SYBR Green qPCR and halted once a predetermined threshold was reached. All purifications after the first were performed with Agencourt AMPure XP magnetic beads. Library quantification was done by Qubit, followed by a TapeStation check on which the main peak was expected at around 650 bp. Sequencing of the pooled libraries was done on an Illumina MiSeq using v2 2x251 paired-end kits, which typically yielded roughly 0.95-2.2 million reads per sample. Each sample was pooled at 3.5 to 5 nM, and about 4.5-7% PhiX was included to help cluster recognition. Concerning the study's data processing: Decombinator assigned V and J genes to Demultiplexor-processed FASTQ reads by tag matching, allowing a single base-pair mismatch. By using UMIs, Collapsinator corrected both sequencing errors and the frequency errors caused by PCR heterogeneity. TCRs were translated and CDR3s were extracted from the conserved cysteine to the FGXG phenylalanine by CDR3Translator, with non-productive sequences being flagged. Gini, Shannon entropy and inverse Simpson indices were computed after subsampling the repertoires to the same number of UMI-defined TCRs. Power-law fits to clonotype abundance distributions were performed by maximum likelihood within the linear range. For one naive CD8 sample, the pipeline and MIGEC produced similar UMI counts, unique TCR numbers and clonal distributions. In one analysis, naive TCRs that were also found in any memory subset of the same donor were excluded from the naive repertoire. The repertoires were searched for 7,322 CMV-associated CDR3 sequences that had been compiled from VDJdb and a published dataset. TCRdb reprocessing: public reads trimmed at Q25 with fastp, clones called with MiXCR, in-frame beta chains kept. Each record represents a unique CDR3 protein, reported with the most common genes and DNA among its rows. None of the V and J calls come from the authors' own analysis; TCRdb made them. This sample gives 90,000 to 120,000 distinct CDR3 sequences in total; roughly 15% of them show up just once. The top ten clones comprise around 2.8% of the sample.

TCR alpha and beta chain libraries were amplified separately from the second PCR step onward. To determine each donor's CMV status, fresh PBMCs were stimulated overnight with CMV viral lysate, and IFNgamma production from CD4+ T cells was then assessed. Using Miltenyi beads, CD4 T cells were first positively selected, and CD8 T cells were then positively selected from the CD4-negative fraction. Cells were stained for CD3, CD4, CD8, CD45RA, CD27 and a live/dead dye and were sorted on a BD Aria II into four subsets based on CD45RA and CD27. Blood came from three healthy volunteers, each fractionated into CD4 and CD8 T cells and then into four differentiation subsets. Approximately 120 ml of peripheral blood was taken from each donor, and PBMC were separated by density-gradient centrifugation on Ficoll-Paque PLUS. Sorted cells were lysed in RLT buffer, and RNA was extracted with a Qiagen RNeasy kit and stored at -80°C.

V is cut by 5 bases and J by 9 bases, and the space between the germline ends is 12 bases. From cysteine to phenylalanine, the CDR3 is 12 amino acids long. Only the CDR3 part of the read is kept: 36 bases, read in frame from the first base. This clonotype was counted a few times. Its antigen is unknown. Qualities for individual bases were not recorded, and no much larger clone is one base off. This chain joins TRBV12-3 or TRBV12-4 to TRBJ2-3; the D gene is not confidently resolved. The sample taken for sequencing was naive CD8+ T cells from blood. The cell subset or site label on this specimen signifies: naive T cells, CD45RA high CD27+. This sequence originates from a human donor in good health. The CDR3 is CASSVTITTQYF. The base sequence is TGTGCCAGCAGTGTAACGATCACGACGCAGTATTTT.